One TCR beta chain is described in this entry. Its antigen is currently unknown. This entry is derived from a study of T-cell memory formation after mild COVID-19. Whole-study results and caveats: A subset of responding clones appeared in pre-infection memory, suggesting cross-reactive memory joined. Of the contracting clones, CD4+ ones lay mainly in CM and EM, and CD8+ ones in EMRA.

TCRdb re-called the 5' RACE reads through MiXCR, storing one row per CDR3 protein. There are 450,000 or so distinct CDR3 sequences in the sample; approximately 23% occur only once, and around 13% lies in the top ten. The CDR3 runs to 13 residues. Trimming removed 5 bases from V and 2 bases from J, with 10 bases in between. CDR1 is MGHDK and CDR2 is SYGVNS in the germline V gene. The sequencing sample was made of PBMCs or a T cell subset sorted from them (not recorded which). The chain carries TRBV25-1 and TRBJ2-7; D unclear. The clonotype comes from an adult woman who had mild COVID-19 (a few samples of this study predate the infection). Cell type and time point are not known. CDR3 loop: CASSTDEAYEQYF. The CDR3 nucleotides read TGTGCCAGCAGTACGGACGAGGCCTACGAGCAGTACTTC.